Included here is one T cell receptor (beta chain) sequence, with context. These data are taken from a study of OX40 agonist ivuxolimab in advanced cancers. The CDR3 length is 13 residues. Germline CDR1 reads MGHRA; CDR2 reads YSYEKL. The V end was cut by 3 bases, the J end by 5 bases, with 11 bases between. The method was immunoSEQ multiplex PCR; TCRdb's version includes in-frame clones alone and lacks a portion of them. Among 70,000 or so clones listed, roughly nine tenths were seen once. The material sequenced was CD4+ or CD8+ T cells sorted from blood, taken in a trial of the OX40 agonist ivuxolimab. The J gene is TRBJ2-7, the V gene TRBV4-1; D may be TRBD1 (5 bases). This sequence was found in an adult with an advanced solid tumor such as melanoma, head and neck, liver or kidney cancer. The CDR3 nucleotides read TGCGCCAGCAGCCACCAGGGCACCCACGAGCAGTACTTC. It translates to CASSHQGTHEQYF.